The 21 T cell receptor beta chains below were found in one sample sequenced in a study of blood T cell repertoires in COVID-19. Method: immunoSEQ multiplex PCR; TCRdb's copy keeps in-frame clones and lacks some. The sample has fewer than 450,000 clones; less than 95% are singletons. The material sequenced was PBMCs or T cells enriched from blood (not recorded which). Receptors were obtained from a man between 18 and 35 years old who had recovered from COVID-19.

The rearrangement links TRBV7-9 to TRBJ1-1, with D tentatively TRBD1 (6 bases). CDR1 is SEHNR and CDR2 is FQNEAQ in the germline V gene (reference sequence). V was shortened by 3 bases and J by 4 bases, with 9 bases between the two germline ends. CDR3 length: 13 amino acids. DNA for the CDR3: TGTGCCAGCAGCTTTGGGGGCGGCACTGAAGCTTTCTTT. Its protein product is CASSFGGGTEAFF. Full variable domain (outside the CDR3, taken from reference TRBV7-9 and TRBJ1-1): DTGVSQNPRHKITKRGQNVTFRCDPISEHNRLYWYRQTLGQGPEFLTYFQNEAQLEKSRLLSDRFSAERPKGSFSTLEIQRTEQGDSAMYLCASSFGGGTEAFFGQGTRLTVV.

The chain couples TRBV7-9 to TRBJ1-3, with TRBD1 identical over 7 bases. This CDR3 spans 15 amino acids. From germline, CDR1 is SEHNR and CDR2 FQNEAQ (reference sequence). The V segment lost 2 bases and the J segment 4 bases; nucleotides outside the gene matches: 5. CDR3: CASSLSRQGGNTIYF. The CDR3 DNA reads TGTGCCAGCAGCTTATCCCGACAGGGAGGAAACACCATATATTTT.

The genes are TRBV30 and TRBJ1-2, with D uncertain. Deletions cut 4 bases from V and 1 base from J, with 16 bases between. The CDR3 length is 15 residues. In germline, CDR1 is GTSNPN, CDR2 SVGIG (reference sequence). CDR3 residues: CAWMVSGSLNYGYTF. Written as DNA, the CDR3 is TGTGCCTGGATGGTGTCGGGGTCCCTTAACTATGGCTACACCTTC.

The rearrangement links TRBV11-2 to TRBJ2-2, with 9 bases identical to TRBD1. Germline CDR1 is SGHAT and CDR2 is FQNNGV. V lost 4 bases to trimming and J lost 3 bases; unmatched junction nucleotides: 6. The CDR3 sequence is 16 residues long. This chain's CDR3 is CASSYTGGWDTGELFF. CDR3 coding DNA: TGTGCCAGCAGCTACACAGGGGGCTGGGACACCGGGGAGCTGTTTTTT.

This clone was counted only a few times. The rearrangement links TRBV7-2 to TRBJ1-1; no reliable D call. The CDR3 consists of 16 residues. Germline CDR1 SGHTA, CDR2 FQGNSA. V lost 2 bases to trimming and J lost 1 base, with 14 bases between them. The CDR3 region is CASSLNGEVANTEAFF. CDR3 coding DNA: TGTGCCAGCAGCTTAAACGGAGAGGTGGCGAACACTGAAGCTTTCTTT.

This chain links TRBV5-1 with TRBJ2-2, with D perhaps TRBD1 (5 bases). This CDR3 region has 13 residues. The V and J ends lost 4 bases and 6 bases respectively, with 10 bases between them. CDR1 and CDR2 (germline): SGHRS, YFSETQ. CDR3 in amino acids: CASSMVGPGELFF. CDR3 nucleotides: TGCGCCAGCAGCATGGTGGGGCCCGGGGAGCTGTTTTTT.

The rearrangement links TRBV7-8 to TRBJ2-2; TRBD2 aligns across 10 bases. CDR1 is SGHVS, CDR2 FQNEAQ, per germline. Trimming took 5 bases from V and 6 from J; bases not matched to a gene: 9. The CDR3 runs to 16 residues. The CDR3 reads CASSKRERGGPGELFF. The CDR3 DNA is TGTGCCAGCAGCAAACGGGAGCGGGGGGGACCCGGGGAGCTGTTTTTT. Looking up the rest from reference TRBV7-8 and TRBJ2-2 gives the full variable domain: GAGVSQSPRYKVAKRGQDVALRCDPISGHVSLFWYQQALGQGPEFLTYFQNEAQLDKSGLPSDRFFAERPEGSVSTLKIQRTQQEDSAVYLCASSKRERGGPGELFFGEGSRLTVL.

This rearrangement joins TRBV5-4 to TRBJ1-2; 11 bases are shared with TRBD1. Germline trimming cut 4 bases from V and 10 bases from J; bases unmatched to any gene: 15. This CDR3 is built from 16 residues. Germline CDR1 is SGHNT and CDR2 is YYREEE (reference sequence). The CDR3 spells CASSPGQGVRGGLYTF. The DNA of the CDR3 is TGTGCCAGCAGCCCGGGACAGGGGGTAAGAGGGGGCCTCTACACCTTC.

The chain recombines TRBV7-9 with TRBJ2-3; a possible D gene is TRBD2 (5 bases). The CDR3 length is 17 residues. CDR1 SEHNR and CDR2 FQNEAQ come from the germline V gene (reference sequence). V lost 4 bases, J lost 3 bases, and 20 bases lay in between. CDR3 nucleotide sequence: TGTGCCAGCAGCTCGACGCGCGTTTTGCGCGGGACAGATACGCAGTATTTT. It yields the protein CASSSTRVLRGTDTQYF.

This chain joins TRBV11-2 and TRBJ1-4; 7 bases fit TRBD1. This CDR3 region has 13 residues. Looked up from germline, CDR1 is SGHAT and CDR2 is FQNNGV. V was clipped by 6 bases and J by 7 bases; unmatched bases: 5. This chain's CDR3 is CASRQTGVEKLFF. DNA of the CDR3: TGTGCCAGCAGACAAACAGGGGTTGAAAAACTGTTTTTT.

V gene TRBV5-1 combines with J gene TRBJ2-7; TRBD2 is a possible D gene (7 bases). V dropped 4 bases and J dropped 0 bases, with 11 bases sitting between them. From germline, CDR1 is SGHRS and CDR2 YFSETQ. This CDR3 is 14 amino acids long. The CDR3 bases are TGCGCCAGCAGCGGGGGGGACAACTCCTACGAGCAGTACTTC. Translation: CASSGGDNSYEQYF. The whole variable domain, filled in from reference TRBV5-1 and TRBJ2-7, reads KAGVTQTPRYLIKTRGQQVTLSCSPISGHRSVSWYQQTPGQGLQFLFEYFSETQRNKGNFPGRFSGRQFSNSRSEMNVSTLELGDSALYLCASSGGDNSYEQYFGPGTRLTVT.

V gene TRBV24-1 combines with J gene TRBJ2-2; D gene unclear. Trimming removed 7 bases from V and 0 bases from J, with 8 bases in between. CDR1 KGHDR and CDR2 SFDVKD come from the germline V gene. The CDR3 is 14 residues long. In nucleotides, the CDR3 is TGTGCCACCAGACAGACGACGAACACCGGGGAGCTGTTTTTT. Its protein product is CATRQTTNTGELFF.

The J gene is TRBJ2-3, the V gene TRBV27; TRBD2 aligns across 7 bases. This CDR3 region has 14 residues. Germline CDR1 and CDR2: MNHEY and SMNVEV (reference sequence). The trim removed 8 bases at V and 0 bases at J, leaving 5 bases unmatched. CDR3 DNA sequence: TGTGCCAGCGGAGCTAGCGGAAGCACAGATACGCAGTATTTT. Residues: CASGASGSTDTQYF.

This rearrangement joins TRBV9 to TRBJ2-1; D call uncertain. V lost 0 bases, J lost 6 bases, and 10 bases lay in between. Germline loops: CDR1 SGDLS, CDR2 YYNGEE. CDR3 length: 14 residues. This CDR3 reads CASSVGTTGNEQFF. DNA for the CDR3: TGTGCCAGCAGCGTAGGAACTACGGGCAATGAGCAGTTCTTC.

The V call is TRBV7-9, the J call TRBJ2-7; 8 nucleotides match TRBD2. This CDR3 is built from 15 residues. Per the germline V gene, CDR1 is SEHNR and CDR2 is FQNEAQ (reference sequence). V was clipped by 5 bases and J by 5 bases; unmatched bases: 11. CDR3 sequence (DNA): TGTGCCAGCAGCCCAACCGGGACTAGTAACGACGAGCAGTACTTC. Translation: CASSPTGTSNDEQYF.

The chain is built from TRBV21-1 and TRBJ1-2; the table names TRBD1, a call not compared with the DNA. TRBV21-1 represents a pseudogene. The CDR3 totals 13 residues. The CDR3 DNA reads TGTGCCAGCAGCAAAGACAGGTTCTATGGCTACACCTTC. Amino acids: CASSKDRFYGYTF.

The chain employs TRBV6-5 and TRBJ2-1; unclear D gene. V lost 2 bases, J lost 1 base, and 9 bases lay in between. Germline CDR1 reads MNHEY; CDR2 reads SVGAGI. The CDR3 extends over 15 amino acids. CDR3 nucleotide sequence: TGTGCCAGCAGTTACAACCTAGAATCCTACAATGAGCAGTTCTTC. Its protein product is CASSYNLESYNEQFF.

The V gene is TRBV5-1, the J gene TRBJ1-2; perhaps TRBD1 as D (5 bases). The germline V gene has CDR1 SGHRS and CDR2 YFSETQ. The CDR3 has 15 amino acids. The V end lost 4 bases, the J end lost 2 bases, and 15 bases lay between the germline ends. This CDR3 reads CASSPAVGPNYGYTF. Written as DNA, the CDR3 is TGCGCCAGCAGCCCCGCCGTGGGGCCCAACTATGGCTACACCTTC. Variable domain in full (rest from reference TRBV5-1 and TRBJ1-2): KAGVTQTPRYLIKTRGQQVTLSCSPISGHRSVSWYQQTPGQGLQFLFEYFSETQRNKGNFPGRFSGRQFSNSRSEMNVSTLELGDSALYLCASSPAVGPNYGYTFGSGTRLTVV.

DNA for the CDR3: TGTGCCAGCAGCTCTCGGGGGGAAACCTATGGCTACACCTTC. This sequence encodes CASSSRGETYGYTF. The chain employs TRBV7-2 and TRBJ1-2; D is possibly TRBD1 (5 bases). Germline V CDR1 and CDR2: SGHTA, FQGNSA. CDR3 length: 14 residues. V lost 4 bases and J 4 bases, leaving 13 bases between the germline ends.

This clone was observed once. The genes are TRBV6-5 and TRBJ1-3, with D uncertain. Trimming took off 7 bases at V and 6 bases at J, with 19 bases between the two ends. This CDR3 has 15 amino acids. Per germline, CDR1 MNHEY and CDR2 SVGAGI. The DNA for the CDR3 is TGTGCCAGCACCGAACCCACGTCCGGGGAAAACACCATATATTTT. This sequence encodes CASTEPTSGENTIYF.

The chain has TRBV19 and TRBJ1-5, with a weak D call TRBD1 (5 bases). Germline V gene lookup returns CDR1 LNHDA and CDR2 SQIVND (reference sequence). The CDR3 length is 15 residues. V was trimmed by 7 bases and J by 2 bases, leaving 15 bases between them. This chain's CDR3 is CASKGRVFGNQPQHF. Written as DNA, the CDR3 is TGTGCCAGTAAGGGCAGGGTATTTGGCAATCAGCCCCAGCATTTT. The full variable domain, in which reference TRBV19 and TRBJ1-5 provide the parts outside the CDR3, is DGGITQSPKYLFRKEGQNVTLSCEQNLNHDAMYWYRQDPGQGLRLIYYSQIVNDFQKGDIAEGYSVSREKKESFPLTVTSAQKNPTAFYLCASKGRVFGNQPQHFGDGTRLSIL.